Listed below are T cell receptor beta chains from one sample, sequenced in a study of cytomegalovirus exposure and HLA in healthy donors. Profiled with immunoSEQ multiplex PCR; TCRdb holds only in-frame clones, not every one. The table records some 87,000 clones, 65% to 85% of them present only once. The sample consisted of PBMCs. These receptors were taken from a woman aged 40-49 years in good health and CMV-seropositive. Both conserved end residues are part of each CDR3. Fields, in order: clone size, V gene, J gene, D gene, CDR3 protein, CDR3 DNA. The D gene is left open where the match is weak. Only part of the rows carry a size: once, few, many, or a class if the clone is expanded.

NA	TRBV5-4	TRBJ1-1	NA	CASSGGGFRLRAEAFF	TGTGCCAGCAGCGGCGGGGGGTTTAGGCTGAGAGCTGAAGCTTTCTTT
NA	TRBV19	TRBJ2-1	TRBD1	CASSTQGQLFYNEQFF	TGTGCCAGTAGTACCCAGGGACAGCTATTCTACAATGAGCAGTTCTTC
NA	TRBV5-4	TRBJ1-2	TRBD1	CASSLPGRGDYGYTF	TGTGCCAGCAGCCTCCCGGGCAGGGGGGACTATGGCTACACCTTC
NA	TRBV29-1	TRBJ1-3	TRBD1	CSVEDRGISGNTIYF	TGCAGCGTTGAGGACAGGGGAATCTCTGGAAACACCATATATTTT
once	TRBV5-1	TRBJ2-5	TRBD1	CASSLGQQETQYF	TGCGCCAGCAGCCTGGGACAGCAAGAGACCCAGTACTTC
NA	TRBV6-5	TRBJ1-2	TRBD1	CASSKGAVHGYTF	TGTGCCAGCAGCAAGGGGGCGGTACATGGCTACACCTTC
few	TRBV5-1	TRBJ2-7	TRBD1	CASSFAGQGNEQYF	TGCGCCAGCAGCTTCGCGGGACAGGGGAACGAGCAGTACTTC
NA	TRBV28	TRBJ1-5	NA	CASSVRSPQRDNQPQHF	TGTGCCAGCAGTGTCCGCAGTCCCCAACGGGACAATCAGCCCCAGCATTTT
few	TRBV4-1	TRBJ2-5	TRBD2	CASSTRLAGAGGETQYF	TGCGCCAGCAGCACCCGACTAGCGGGGGCCGGAGGGGAGACCCAGTACTTC
NA	TRBV9	TRBJ2-3	TRBD2	CASSALTSGRADTQYF	TGTGCCAGCAGCGCCCTGACTAGCGGGAGGGCAGATACGCAGTATTTT
NA	TRBV6-5	TRBJ1-1	NA	CASSYSGSGLTEAFF	TGTGCCAGCAGTTACTCGGGTTCAGGGCTCACTGAAGCTTTCTTT
NA	TRBV13	TRBJ2-7	TRBD2	CASSSGGAPYEQYF	TGTGCCAGCAGCTCGGGGGGGGCCCCCTACGAGCAGTACTTC
NA	TRBV20-1	TRBJ1-1	NA	CSAWGATEAFF	TGCAGTGCTTGGGGAGCGACTGAAGCTTTCTTT
NA	TRBV11-3	TRBJ2-1	NA	CASSLVAGQDNEQFF	TGTGCCAGCAGCTTAGTGGCGGGTCAGGACAATGAGCAGTTCTTC
NA	TRBV7-6	TRBJ2-1	NA	CASSLAEFLGGDEQFF	TGTGCCAGCAGCTTAGCGGAGTTTCTAGGGGGGGATGAGCAGTTCTTC
NA	TRBV6-5	TRBJ2-1	NA	CASSSDRSSYNEQFF	TGTGCCAGCAGTTCTGACAGAAGTTCCTACAATGAGCAGTTCTTC
few	TRBV30	TRBJ2-2	NA	CAWMGLSRTGELFF	TGTGCCTGGATGGGACTGTCTCGGACCGGGGAGCTGTTTTTT
NA	TRBV29-1	TRBJ1-4	NA	CSVAQGAKLFF	TGCAGCGTTGCCCAGGGTGCAAAACTGTTTTTT
few	TRBV5-1	TRBJ1-2	NA	CASSLDGEYGYTF	TGCGCCAGCAGCTTGGACGGGGAGTATGGCTACACCTTC
NA	TRBV28	TRBJ1-5	NA	CASSLRVEGQPQHF	TGTGCCAGCAGTTTAAGGGTCGAGGGTCAGCCCCAGCATTTT
NA	TRBV30	TRBJ1-6	NA	CAWSDRDSPLHF	TGTGCCTGGAGTGACAGAGATTCACCCCTCCACTTT
few	TRBV5-1	TRBJ1-1	TRBD1	CASSLNRGNTEAFF	TGCGCCAGCAGCTTGAACAGGGGGAACACTGAAGCTTTCTTT
NA	TRBV6-5	TRBJ2-7	TRBD1	CASSPVRQGAWMYF	TGTGCCAGCAGTCCGGTTCGACAGGGGGCGTGGATGTACTTC
NA	TRBV15	TRBJ1-3	NA	CATSRVLSGGGSGNTIYF	TGTGCCACCAGCAGAGTCCTATCCGGTGGAGGATCTGGAAACACCATATATTTT
NA	TRBV5-1	TRBJ2-3	NA	CASSSGWTPQGDTQYF	TGCGCCAGCAGTTCCGGATGGACCCCCCAGGGAGATACGCAGTATTTT
NA	TRBV29-1	TRBJ2-7	NA	CSVSNVGITSEQYF	TGCAGCGTATCAAACGTCGGGATTACAAGCGAGCAGTACTTC
NA	TRBV27	TRBJ1-5	NA	CASSLHRNNQPQHF	TGTGCCAGCAGTTTACACAGAAACAATCAGCCCCAGCATTTT
NA	TRBV28	TRBJ2-4	NA	CASTGPKNIQYF	TGTGCCAGCACAGGGCCCAAAAACATTCAGTACTTC
NA	TRBV11-3	TRBJ1-5	NA	CASSFGNQPQHF	TGTGCCAGCAGCTTCGGCAATCAGCCCCAGCATTTT
few	TRBV18	TRBJ1-2	TRBD1	CASSPAGTGGGYTF	TGTGCCAGCTCACCGGCGGGGACAGGGGGCGGCTACACCTTC
NA	TRBV29-1	TRBJ1-1	NA	CSVEGRVNTEAFF	TGCAGCGTTGAGGGCAGGGTGAACACTGAAGCTTTCTTT
few	TRBV30	TRBJ2-1	TRBD1	CAWSEGQGDEQFF	TGTGCCTGGAGTGAGGGACAGGGCGATGAGCAGTTCTTC
NA	TRBV5-1	TRBJ1-1	NA	CASSSNGETEAFF	TGCGCCAGCAGCTCGAATGGGGAGACTGAAGCTTTCTTT
NA	TRBV10-3	TRBJ2-7	NA	CAIRTSSRQNEQYF	TGTGCCATCAGGACTAGTTCAAGACAGAACGAGCAGTACTTC
NA	TRBV7-9	TRBJ2-7	NA	CASSLGGNPSYEQYF	TGTGCCAGCAGCCTTGGGGGGAATCCCTCCTACGAGCAGTACTTC
NA	TRBV4-1	TRBJ2-7	NA	CASRSRVGGSYEQYF	TGCGCCAGCAGGTCTAGGGTTGGAGGCTCCTACGAGCAGTACTTC
NA	TRBV15	TRBJ2-7	NA	CATSRDPRDSYEQYF	TGTGCCACCAGCAGAGATCCAAGAGACTCCTACGAGCAGTACTTC
NA	TRBV10-2	TRBJ2-7	TRBD1	CASGPQGNEQYF	TGCGCCAGCGGCCCACAGGGGAACGAGCAGTACTTC
NA	TRBV28	TRBJ1-1	NA	CASAVGDMNTEAFF	TGTGCCAGCGCGGTAGGGGACATGAACACTGAAGCTTTCTTT
NA	TRBV5-1	TRBJ2-1	TRBD2	CASSLGVSGAYNEQFF	TGCGCCAGCAGCTTGGGTGTTAGCGGGGCCTACAATGAGCAGTTCTTC
NA	TRBV6-5	TRBJ1-6	TRBD1	CASSYVGTGGSPLHF	TGTGCCAGCAGTTACGTTGGGACAGGGGGCTCACCCCTCCACTTT
NA	TRBV6-5	TRBJ1-1	NA	CASSYSRGGTEAFF	TGTGCCAGCAGTTATTCCAGGGGTGGCACTGAAGCTTTCTTT
NA	TRBV7-9	TRBJ2-5	NA	CASSLSLVQGGETQYF	TGTGCCAGCAGCTTAAGTCTGGTACAGGGTGGAGAGACCCAGTACTTC
NA	TRBV5-6	TRBJ2-7	TRBD1	CASSLWSGTAYYEQYF	TGTGCCAGCAGCTTGTGGTCCGGGACAGCCTACTACGAGCAGTACTTC
NA	TRBV6-1	TRBJ2-1	NA	CASSESRGYNEQFF	TGTGCCAGCAGTGAATCCCGGGGGTACAATGAGCAGTTCTTC
NA	TRBV19	TRBJ2-7	NA	CASRRDSTGEQYF	TGTGCCAGTAGAAGGGACTCCACGGGGGAGCAGTACTTC
NA	TRBV7-2	TRBJ2-5	NA	CASSLDQGVTETQYF	TGTGCCAGCAGCTTAGATCAGGGCGTTACAGAGACCCAGTACTTC
NA	TRBV27	TRBJ2-7	TRBD2	CASSSSGGGQDF	TGTGCCAGCAGTTCCTCTGGGGGAGGGCAGGACTTC
NA	TRBV11-2	TRBJ2-1	NA	CASSLVSEQFF	TGTGCCAGCAGCTTAGTGAGTGAGCAGTTCTTC
once	TRBV30	TRBJ1-2	TRBD1	CAWSLNDRVTGYTF	TGTGCCTGGAGCCTAAACGACAGGGTTACTGGCTACACCTTC
NA	TRBV6-5	TRBJ1-6	NA	CASSYGASNSPLHF	TGTGCCAGCAGTTATGGGGCCTCTAATTCACCCCTCCACTTT
NA	TRBV28	TRBJ1-4	TRBD1	CASSLTGGVEKLFF	TGTGCCAGCAGTCTAACAGGGGGAGTTGAAAAACTGTTTTTT
NA	TRBV15	TRBJ2-7	TRBD2	CATSSTAGAKSYEQYF	TGTGCCACCAGCAGTACAGCGGGGGCAAAATCCTACGAGCAGTACTTC